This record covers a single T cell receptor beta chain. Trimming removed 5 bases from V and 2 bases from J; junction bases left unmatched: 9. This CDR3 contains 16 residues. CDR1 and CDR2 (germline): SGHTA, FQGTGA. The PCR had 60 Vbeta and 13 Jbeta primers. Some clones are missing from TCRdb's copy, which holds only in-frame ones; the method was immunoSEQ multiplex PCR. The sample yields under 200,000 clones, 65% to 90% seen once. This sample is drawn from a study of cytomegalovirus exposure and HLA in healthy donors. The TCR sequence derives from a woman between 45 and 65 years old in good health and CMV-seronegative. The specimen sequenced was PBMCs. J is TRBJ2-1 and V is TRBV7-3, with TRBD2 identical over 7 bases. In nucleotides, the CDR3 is TGTGCCAGCAGCCCAACACTAGCGTCGGCCTACAATGAGCAGTTCTTC. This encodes CASSPTLASAYNEQFF.